Reported below is one TCR beta chain. Its specificity is unknown. The PCR was carried out with 60 Vbeta primers and 13 Jbeta primers. Using immunoSEQ multiplex PCR, the repertoire was profiled, and TCRdb retains in-frame clones only, with some absent. The sample contains tens of thousands of clones, 65% to 85% of which appear only once. The data originate from a study of cytomegalovirus exposure and HLA in healthy donors. Regarding the study as a whole: It was assumed in the presence/absence analyses that sequencing depth was roughly uniform across donors. Productive rates of about 90% or about 30% were seen for most TCR beta V segments in an earlier analysis.

The germline V gene has CDR1 SGHVS and CDR2 FQNEAQ. The V gene end was trimmed by 5 bases and the J gene end by 7 bases; junction bases not matched to a gene: 12. The CDR3 sequence is 18 residues long. This TCR was recovered from a male donor in good health and CMV-seronegative. Sequencing used PBMCs. The rearrangement uses TRBV7-8 and TRBJ2-1; 15 bases fit TRBD2. The CDR3 here is CASSPPRRTSGGANEQFF. The CDR3 region has the DNA TGTGCCAGCAGCCCCCCTAGGAGGACTAGCGGGGGGGCTAATGAGCAGTTCTTC.